This T cell receptor (beta chain) was captured in a study of CD8 T cells in Susac syndrome (dated by TCRdb to about 2019). Background for the entire study: The study used repertoire sequencing to test whether antigen drove CD8+ T cell activation and differentiation in Susac syndrome. CD8+ T cell repertoire clonality was compared between 11 to 12 healthy donors, some 14 Susac syndrome patients and approximately 16 multiple sclerosis patients.

RNA was extracted with the RNeasy kit and about 0.45 to 1 ug was reverse transcribed using random hexamers. The immunoSEQ multiplex PCR assay, covering 54 Vbeta and 13 Jbeta segments, was used to amplify TCR beta CDR3 regions. PCR amplification bias was corrected using a synthetic template baseline for primer optimization and computational correction. The paper's data handling went like this. Reads were annotated to V, D and J genes according to IMGT and were analyzed with immunoSEQ Analyzer, with only productive sequences retained. Clonality was computed as one minus Shannon entropy normalized by log2 of the number of productive unique sequences. Public and private clones were assessed among the 100 most prevalent clones of each patient and control. A clone was defined as Susac-specific if it was absent from the healthy and MS cohorts, from approximately 980 published viral clones and from other ImmuneACCESS disease sequences. The public sequencing data were trimmed at Q25 with fastp and processed into clonotypes with MiXCR by TCRdb, which kept only in-frame beta chains. Duplicate CDR3 protein sequences are folded into a single record with the most common DNA and genes. These V and J calls are TCRdb output, not the study's own analysis. The sample table holds about 140,000 distinct CDR3 sequences, of which 94% were seen once. Approximately 0.25% of the sample is in the top ten clones.

The paper's findings and limits, for the study overall: The number of individuals in the TCR sequencing and HLA analysis was recognized as being relatively small.

V is cut by 5 bases and J by 3 bases, and the space between the germline ends is 17 bases. The CDR3 measures 15 amino acids from cysteine to phenylalanine. The retained sequence is limited to the CDR3, 45 bases, with the frame set at the first base. Peripheral blood CD8+ and CD4+ T cells from healthy donors, Susac syndrome patients and multiple sclerosis patients were profiled using high-throughput TCR beta sequencing. Healthy donors were included as age- and sex-matched controls. Bulk CD8+ and CD4+ T cells were purified by magnetic negative isolation, while CD8+ TEMRA cells were enriched using FACS. Blood was drawn into EDTA tubes, processed within 24 hours, and PBMCs were isolated by density gradient centrifugation. PBMCs intended for TCR sequencing were frozen in liquid nitrogen and were later thawed in a 37 degrees C water bath. Purity of sorted or isolated CD4+, CD8+ and CD8+ TEMRA cells was at least 90%.

This clonotype occurred once. The specificity of this receptor is unknown. Qualities for individual bases were not recorded, and no much larger clone is one base off. Weak support is all one read offers. The TCR comes from a human donor in good health. The material sequenced was CD8+ T cells from PBMCs. Recombination connected TRBV12-3 or TRBV12-4 to TRBJ2-7; the D element might be TRBD1 or TRBD2, as each aligns at 5 bases. The nucleotide sequence is TGTGCCAGCAGTAATCCAACGGGACCCAGCTACGAGCAGTACTTC. It translates to CASSNPTGPSYEQYF.